The 21 T cell receptor beta chains below come from one sample, sequenced in a study of beta chain features in type 1 diabetes. Sequenced material consisted of expressed TCRB transcripts (all of the isolated RNA was reverse transcribed). This table comes from immunoSEQ multiplex PCR, and its TCRdb copy is limited to in-frame clones, with some not included. The sample shows approximately 250,000 clones, 13% to 15% of them seen only once. Source material: naive CD4+ T cells from blood. These receptors originate from a middle-aged woman in good health.

This clone has more than one count but fewer than ten. The rearrangement joins TRBV27 to TRBJ2-7, with TRBD1 matching over 7 bases. V gave up 2 bases and J gave up 6 bases; unmatched junction bases: 1. Germline V gives CDR1 MNHEY, CDR2 SMNVEV (reference sequence). The CDR3 is 12 amino acids. CDR3 amino acids: CASSLNRGEQYF. In DNA, the CDR3 is TGTGCCAGCAGTTTAAACAGGGGCGAGCAGTACTTC.

This clone turned up a few times. V usage is TRBV5-4 and J usage is TRBJ2-7, with 8 nucleotides matching TRBD2. In germline, CDR1 is SGHNT, CDR2 YYREEE (reference sequence). V lost 0 bases to trimming and J lost 0 bases; unmatched junction nucleotides: 11. The CDR3 sequence is 18 residues long. The CDR3 nucleotides are TGTGCCAGCAGCTTGGGACTAGCGACCGGGGGGCGCTCCTACGAGCAGTACTTC. Residues: CASSLGLATGGRSYEQYF.

This clone was counted only a few times. The gene calls are TRBV9 and TRBJ2-7, with D hard to call. V was clipped by 0 bases and J by 0 bases, with 10 bases between them. The length of the CDR3 is 15 residues. Germline CDR1 SGDLS, CDR2 YYNGEE. CDR3 sequence reads: CASSVGHLGSYEQYF. The CDR3 DNA is TGTGCCAGCAGCGTAGGGCACCTTGGCTCCTACGAGCAGTACTTC. The whole variable domain, remainder taken from reference TRBV9 and TRBJ2-7, is DSGVTQTPKHLITATGQRVTLRCSPRSGDLSVYWYQQSLDQGLQFLIQYYNGEERAKGNILERFSAQQFPDLHSELNLSSLELGDSALYFCASSVGHLGSYEQYFGPGTRLTVT.

The chain carries TRBV20-1 and TRBJ1-2; TRBD1 might be the D (5 bases). Germline CDR1 reads DFQATT; CDR2 reads SNEGSKA (reference sequence). The CDR3 spans 8 residues. CDR3 DNA sequence: TGCAGCGACAGCACCTACACCTTC. It is translated as CSDSTYTF.

The chain couples TRBV19 to TRBJ2-5; 8 positions agree with TRBD1. J lost 5 bases, V lost 1 base, and 6 bases had no gene match. The CDR3 is made up of 15 amino acids. CDR1 and CDR2 from the germline V gene are LNHDA and SQIVND (reference sequence). In DNA, the CDR3 is TGTGCCAGTAGTATAGCCGCAGGGGGCGGGGAGACCCAGTACTTC. It yields the protein CASSIAAGGGETQYF.

The gene calls are TRBV27 and TRBJ2-4, with 9 bases that match TRBD1. Germline loops: CDR1 MNHEY, CDR2 SMNVEV (reference sequence). V lost 5 bases and J lost 4; bases outside the gene matches: 9. There are 16 residues in the CDR3. The CDR3 loop is CASSTFGTGRKNIQYF. The CDR3 DNA is TGTGCCAGCAGTACCTTCGGGACAGGGCGAAAAAACATTCAGTACTTC.

The V gene is TRBV2, the J gene TRBJ2-3, with D possibly TRBD1 on 5 matching bases. V lost 6 bases, J lost 3 bases, and 10 bases lay in between. This CDR3 region has 13 residues. In germline, CDR1 is SNHLY, CDR2 FYNNEI. The DNA of the CDR3 is TGTGCCAGCAGGCAGGGCGGAACAGATACGCAGTATTTT. Amino acids: CASRQGGTDTQYF.

The chain employs TRBV5-1 and TRBJ1-3; 10 positions agree with TRBD1. The V and J ends lost 6 bases and 4 bases, in that order; junction bases with no gene match: 4. This CDR3 is built from 14 residues. Germline lookup yields CDR1 SGHRS and CDR2 YFSETQ. The CDR3 coding sequence is TGCGCCAGCACCCCGGGACAGGGGGGAAACACCATATATTTT. It encodes CASTPGQGGNTIYF.

CDR3 residues: CASSSRDRGGGNEQFF. The CDR3 DNA reads as TGTGCCAGCAGCAGCCGAGACAGGGGGGGTGGGAATGAGCAGTTCTTC. The chain is built from TRBV5-4 and TRBJ2-1; 9 nucleotides align to TRBD1. The CDR3 is 16 amino acids. V gave up 4 bases and J gave up 7 bases; unmatched junction bases: 12. Germline V gives CDR1 SGHNT, CDR2 YYREEE (reference sequence).

This chain links TRBV7-2 with TRBJ2-2; no reliable D call. Germline lookup yields CDR1 SGHTA and CDR2 FQGNSA. CDR3 length: 13 residues. Trimming pared 2 bases from V and 2 bases from J, leaving 3 bases between. Here the CDR3 reads CASSLLNTGELFF. CDR3 coding DNA: TGTGCCAGCAGCTTACTTAACACCGGGGAGCTGTTTTTT.

This clone was counted a few times. The chain recombines TRBV2 with TRBJ2-1; 13 bases agree with TRBD2. Germline values: CDR1 SNHLY, CDR2 FYNNEI. V lost 8 bases, J lost 11 bases, and 12 bases stayed unmatched. The CDR3 runs 15 residues. The CDR3 DNA sequence: TGTGCCAGCGGAACGACTAGCGGGGGGCCGAATAAGCAGTTCTTC. This translates into CASGTTSGGPNKQFF.

This clone was seen a few times. The genes are TRBV5-4 and TRBJ2-7; D possibly corresponds to TRBD2 (6 bases). Trimming cost V 3 bases and J 6 bases, with 22 bases left between them. CDR3 length equals 16 residues. CDR1 and CDR2 from the germline V gene are SGHNT and YYREEE (reference sequence). The CDR3 sequence is CASSWRAGTPLLEQYF. The CDR3, as DNA: TGTGCCAGCAGCTGGAGGGCCGGGACCCCCCTCCTCGAGCAGTACTTC.

The V call is TRBV14, the J call TRBJ2-7, with TRBD2 as a possible D gene (7 bases). V shed 4 bases and J shed 4 bases, with 17 bases lying between them. The CDR3 runs 15 residues. The V gene's germline CDR1 is SGHDN and CDR2 FVKESK. Here the CDR3 DNA reads TGTGCCAGCAGCCCTATCGGGGGGCCATCGTACGAGCAGTACTTC. Amino acids: CASSPIGGPSYEQYF.

The V call is TRBV7-2, the J call TRBJ1-1; D is unresolved. Trimming shortened V by 5 bases and J by 0 bases, and 10 bases separated the two germline ends. This CDR3 comprises 14 residues. In germline, CDR1 is SGHTA, CDR2 FQGNSA. This CDR3 is CASSPAPMNTEAFF. The CDR3 DNA sequence: TGTGCCAGCAGCCCCGCGCCCATGAACACTGAAGCTTTCTTT.

This clone has just a few counts. In DNA, the CDR3 is TGTGCCAGCAGCCCCAGACAGGGGTACTCCTACGAGCAGTACTTC. The encoded protein is CASSPRQGYSYEQYF. This chain links TRBV11-2 with TRBJ2-7; 8 bases agree with TRBD1. J lost 0 bases, V lost 5 bases, and 6 bases had no gene match. CDR3 size: 15 residues. CDR1 SGHAT and CDR2 FQNNGV come from the germline V gene.

This clone was found a few times. The chain has TRBV9 and TRBJ1-1; 7 positions match TRBD1. V was clipped by 3 bases and J by 5 bases; unmatched bases: 7. This CDR3 is 14 amino acids long. Germline V CDR1 and CDR2: SGDLS, YYNGEE. The CDR3 coding sequence is TGTGCCAGCAGCGCCGGGACAGCGAGAACTGAAGCTTTCTTT. Protein product: CASSAGTARTEAFF.

This clone was observed a handful of times. V usage is TRBV2 and J usage is TRBJ1-2; 7 bases are shared with TRBD1. V shed 3 bases, J shed 2 bases, and the junction held 0 bases outside the gene matches. Germline V gene sequence: CDR1 SNHLY, CDR2 FYNNEI. CDR3 length equals 13 residues. CDR3: CASSDRGNYGYTF. Written as DNA, the CDR3 is TGTGCCAGCAGTGACAGGGGGAACTATGGCTACACCTTC.

This clone has just a few counts. V gene TRBV29-1 combines with J gene TRBJ1-2; D ambiguous. Germline values: CDR1 SQVTM, CDR2 ANQGSEA. The CDR3 loop spans 12 amino acids. Between the trimmed V and J ends, which lost 8 bases and 2 bases, there was a span of 12 bases. CDR3 in DNA: TGCAGCAGCGTGGGCGGGAACTATGGCTACACCTTC. It encodes CSSVGGNYGYTF.

This clone was picked up a small number of times. This sequence joins TRBV25-1 and TRBJ1-1; D is unresolved. The V gene's germline CDR1 is MGHDK and CDR2 SYGVNS. V lost 4 bases to trimming and J lost 1 base, with 10 bases between them. The length of the CDR3 is 14 residues. CDR3 residues: CASSGRHSNTEAFF. CDR3 sequence (DNA): TGTGCCAGCAGTGGTCGCCACTCGAACACTGAAGCTTTCTTT.

In this sample, this clone turned up a few times. J is TRBJ2-6 and V is TRBV23-1; 7 nucleotides line up with TRBD1. TRBV23-1 is sorted into the ORF group, with uncertain function. The CDR3 length is 23 residues. Losses at the gene ends were 0 bases for V and 0 bases for J; bases not matched to a gene: 20. The CDR3 region has the DNA TGCGCCAGCAGTCAATCGTTTGTAGATGGACAGGATTGGTTTAGCTCTGGGGCCAACGTCCTGACTTTC. It is translated as CASSQSFVDGQDWFSSGANVLTF.

V and J are TRBV9 and TRBJ1-2; no firm D call. The CDR3 contains 15 residues. V was shortened by 0 bases and J by 3 bases, with 12 bases between the two germline ends. Germline CDR1 reads SGDLS; CDR2 reads YYNGEE. In nucleotides, the CDR3 is TGTGCCAGCAGCGTAGGGGTCCGGGTAGACTATGGCTACACCTTC. Amino acids: CASSVGVRVDYGYTF.